This T cell receptor beta chain was sequenced for a study of T cell responses to AZD1222 COVID-19 vaccine. Study details: Samples with a second dose at about 4 or about 12 weeks were pooled together.

Findings of the study overall: Sampling captured repertoires only after the peak T cell response.

On this clone: What it binds is unknown.

Repertoires were generated with immunoSEQ multiplex PCR, while TCRdb's copy carries only in-frame clones and drops some. The sample contains around 120,000 clones, about 91% of which appear only once. Per the germline V gene, CDR1 is SNHLY and CDR2 is FYNNEI. The CDR3 spans 13 residues. J lost 3 bases, V lost 6 bases, and 4 bases had no gene match. The sample in question was peripheral blood, obtained on day 0 of AZD1222 vaccination. This chain connects TRBV2 to TRBJ1-2; 7 bases are shared with TRBD1. This receptor was taken from an adult in good health. The CDR3 DNA is TGTGCCAGCAGGGGACAGCTCGACTATGGCTACACCTTC. Protein product: CASRGQLDYGYTF.